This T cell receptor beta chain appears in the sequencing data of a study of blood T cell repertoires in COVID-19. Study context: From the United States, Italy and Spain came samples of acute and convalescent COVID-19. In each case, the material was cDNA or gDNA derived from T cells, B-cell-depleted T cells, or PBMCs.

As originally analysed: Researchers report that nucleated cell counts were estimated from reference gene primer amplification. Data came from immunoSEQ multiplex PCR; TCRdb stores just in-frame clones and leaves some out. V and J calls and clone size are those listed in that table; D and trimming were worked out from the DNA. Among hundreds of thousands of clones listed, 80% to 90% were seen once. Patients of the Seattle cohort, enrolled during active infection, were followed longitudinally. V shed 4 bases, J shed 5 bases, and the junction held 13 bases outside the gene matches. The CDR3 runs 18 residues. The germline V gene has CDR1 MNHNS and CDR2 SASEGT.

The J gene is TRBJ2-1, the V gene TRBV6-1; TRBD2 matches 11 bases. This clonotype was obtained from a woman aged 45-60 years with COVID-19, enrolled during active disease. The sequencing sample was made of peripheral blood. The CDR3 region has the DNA TGTGCCAGCAGTGGGGGACTGGAGGGGACTAGCGGAAACAATGAGCAGTTCTTC. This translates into CASSGGLEGTSGNNEQFF.